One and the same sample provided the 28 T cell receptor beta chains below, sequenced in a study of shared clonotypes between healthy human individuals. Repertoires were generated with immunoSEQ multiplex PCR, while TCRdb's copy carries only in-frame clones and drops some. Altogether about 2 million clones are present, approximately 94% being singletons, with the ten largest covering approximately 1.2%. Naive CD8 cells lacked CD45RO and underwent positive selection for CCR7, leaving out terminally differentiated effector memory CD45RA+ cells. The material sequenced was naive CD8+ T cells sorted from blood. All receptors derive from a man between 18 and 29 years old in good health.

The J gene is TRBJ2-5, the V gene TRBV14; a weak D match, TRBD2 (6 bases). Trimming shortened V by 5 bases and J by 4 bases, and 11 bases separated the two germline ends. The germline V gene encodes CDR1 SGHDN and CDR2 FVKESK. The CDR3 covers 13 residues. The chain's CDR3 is CASSSLGGETQYF. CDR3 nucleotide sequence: TGTGCCAGCAGCAGTCTGGGAGGAGAGACCCAGTACTTC.

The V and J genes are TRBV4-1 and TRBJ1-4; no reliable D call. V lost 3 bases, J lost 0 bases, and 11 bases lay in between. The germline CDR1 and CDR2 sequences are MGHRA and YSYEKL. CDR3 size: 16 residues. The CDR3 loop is CASSQSPWTTNEKLFF. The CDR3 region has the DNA TGCGCCAGCAGCCAGAGCCCCTGGACAACTAATGAAAAACTGTTTTTT.

The CDR3 loop is CSVAWSGSGEKLFF. CDR3 nucleotide sequence: TGCAGCGTTGCATGGTCAGGGTCGGGTGAAAAACTGTTTTTT. The rearrangement links TRBV29-1 to TRBJ1-4, with D possibly being TRBD1 (5 bases). V gave up 4 bases and J gave up 7 bases, with 16 bases separating them. CDR3 length: 14 residues. Germline CDR1 SQVTM, CDR2 ANQGSEA.

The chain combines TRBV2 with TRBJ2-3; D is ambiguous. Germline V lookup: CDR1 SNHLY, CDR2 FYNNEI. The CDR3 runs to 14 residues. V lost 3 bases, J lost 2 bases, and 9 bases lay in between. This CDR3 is CASSDMVVTDTQYF. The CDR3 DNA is TGTGCCAGCAGTGACATGGTCGTCACAGATACGCAGTATTTT.

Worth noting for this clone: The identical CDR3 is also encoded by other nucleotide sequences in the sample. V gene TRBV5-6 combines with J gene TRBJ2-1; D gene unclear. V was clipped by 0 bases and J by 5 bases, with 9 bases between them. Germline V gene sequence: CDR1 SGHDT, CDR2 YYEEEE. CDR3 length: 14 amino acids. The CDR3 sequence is CASSLGLADNEQFF. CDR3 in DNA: TGTGCCAGCAGCTTGGGACTGGCGGACAATGAGCAGTTCTTC.

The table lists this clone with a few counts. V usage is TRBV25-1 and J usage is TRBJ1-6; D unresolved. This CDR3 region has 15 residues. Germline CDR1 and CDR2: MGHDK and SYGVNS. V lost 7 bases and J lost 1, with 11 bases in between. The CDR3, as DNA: TGTGCCAGCACCCCGGTGGGGTCCTATAATTCACCCCTCCACTTT. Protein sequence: CASTPVGSYNSPLHF.

This chain's CDR3 is CASTHLAGPSIVQYF. CDR3 bases: TGTGCCAGCACCCACCTAGCGGGACCCTCCATCGTGCAGTACTTC. This chain joins TRBV2 and TRBJ2-7, with 9 bases aligning to TRBD2. The CDR3 spans 15 residues. Trimming at V came to 7 bases and at J to 9 bases, leaving 16 bases not matched to a gene. Germline assignment: CDR1 SNHLY and CDR2 FYNNEI.

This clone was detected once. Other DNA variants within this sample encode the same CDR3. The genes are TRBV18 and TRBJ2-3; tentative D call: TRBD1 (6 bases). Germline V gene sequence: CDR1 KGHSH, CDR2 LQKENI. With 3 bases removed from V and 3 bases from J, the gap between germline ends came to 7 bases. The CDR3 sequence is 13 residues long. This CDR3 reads CASSPQGTDTQYF. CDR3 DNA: TGTGCCAGCTCACCCCAGGGGACAGATACGCAGTATTTT.

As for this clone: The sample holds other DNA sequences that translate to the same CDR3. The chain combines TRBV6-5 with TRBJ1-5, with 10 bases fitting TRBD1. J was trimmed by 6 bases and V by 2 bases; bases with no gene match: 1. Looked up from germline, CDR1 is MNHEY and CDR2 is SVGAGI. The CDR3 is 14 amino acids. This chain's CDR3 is CASSYGQGGQPQHF. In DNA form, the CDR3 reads TGTGCCAGCAGTTACGGACAGGGGGGTCAGCCCCAGCATTTT.

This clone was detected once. CDR3 residues: CASSLWTVANTGELFF. CDR3 DNA sequence: TGTGCCAGCAGTTTATGGACGGTTGCGAACACCGGGGAGCTGTTTTTT. This sequence joins TRBV27 and TRBJ2-2; D is ambiguous. The CDR3 consists of 16 residues. V was cut by 1 base and J by 0 bases, with 9 bases left in between. Germline V gives CDR1 MNHEY, CDR2 SMNVEV (reference sequence).

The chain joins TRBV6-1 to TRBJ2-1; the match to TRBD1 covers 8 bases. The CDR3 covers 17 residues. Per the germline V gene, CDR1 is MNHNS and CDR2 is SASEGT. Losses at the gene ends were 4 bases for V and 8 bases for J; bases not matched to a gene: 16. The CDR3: CASSVPGQDYSSDEQFF. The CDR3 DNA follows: TGTGCCAGCAGTGTCCCGGGACAGGATTACTCTTCGGATGAGCAGTTCTTC.

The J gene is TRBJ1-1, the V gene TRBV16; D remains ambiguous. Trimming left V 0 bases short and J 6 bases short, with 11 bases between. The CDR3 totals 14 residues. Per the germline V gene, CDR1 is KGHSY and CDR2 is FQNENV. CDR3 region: CASSQSDQWSEAFF. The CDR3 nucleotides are TGTGCCAGCAGCCAATCGGACCAATGGTCTGAAGCTTTCTTT.

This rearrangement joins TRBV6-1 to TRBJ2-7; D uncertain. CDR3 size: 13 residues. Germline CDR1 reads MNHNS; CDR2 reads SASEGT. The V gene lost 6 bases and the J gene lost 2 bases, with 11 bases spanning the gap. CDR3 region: CASRPRITYEQYF. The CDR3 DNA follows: TGTGCCAGCAGGCCCAGGATAACCTACGAGCAGTACTTC.

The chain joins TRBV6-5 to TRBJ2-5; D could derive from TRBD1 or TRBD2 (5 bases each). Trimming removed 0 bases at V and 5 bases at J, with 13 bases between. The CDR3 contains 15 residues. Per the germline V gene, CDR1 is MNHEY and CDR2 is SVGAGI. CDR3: CASSYSQGVVETQYF. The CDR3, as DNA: TGTGCCAGCAGTTACTCCCAGGGAGTGGTCGAGACCCAGTACTTC.

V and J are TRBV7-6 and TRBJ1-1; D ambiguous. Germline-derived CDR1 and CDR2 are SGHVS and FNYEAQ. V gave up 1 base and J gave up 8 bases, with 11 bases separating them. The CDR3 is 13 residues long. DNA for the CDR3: TGTGCCAGCAGCTTAGGTAGTTTCAGCGAAGCTTTCTTT. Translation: CASSLGSFSEAFF. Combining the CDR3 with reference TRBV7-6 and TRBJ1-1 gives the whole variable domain GAGVSQSPRYKVTKRGQDVALRCDPISGHVSLYWYRQALGQGPEFLTYFNYEAQQDKSGLPNDRFSAERPEGSISTLTIQRTEQRDSAMYRCASSLGSFSEAFFGQGTRLTVV.

DNA of the CDR3: TGTGCCAGCAGTGTAGGGTACACAGATACGCAGTATTTT. It translates to CASSVGYTDTQYF. The chain recombines TRBV2 with TRBJ2-3; D gene uncertain. Trimming pared 4 bases from V and 2 bases from J, leaving 7 bases between. CDR3 length: 13 amino acids. From germline, CDR1 is SNHLY and CDR2 FYNNEI.

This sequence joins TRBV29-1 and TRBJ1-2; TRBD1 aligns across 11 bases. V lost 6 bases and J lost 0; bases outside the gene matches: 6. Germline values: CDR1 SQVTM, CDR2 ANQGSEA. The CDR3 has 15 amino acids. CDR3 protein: CSVAGQGGSNYGYTF. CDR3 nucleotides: TGCAGCGTCGCGGGACAGGGGGGATCTAACTATGGCTACACCTTC.

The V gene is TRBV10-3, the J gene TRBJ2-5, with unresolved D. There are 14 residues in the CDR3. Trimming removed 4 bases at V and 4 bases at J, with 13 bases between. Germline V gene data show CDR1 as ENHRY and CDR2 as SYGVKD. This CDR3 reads CAISGSLDPETQYF. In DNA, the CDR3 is TGTGCCATCAGTGGGTCCCTGGACCCAGAGACCCAGTACTTC.

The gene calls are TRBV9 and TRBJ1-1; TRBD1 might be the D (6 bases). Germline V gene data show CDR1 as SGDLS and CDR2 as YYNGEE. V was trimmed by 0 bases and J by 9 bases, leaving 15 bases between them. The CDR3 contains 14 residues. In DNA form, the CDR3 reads TGTGCCAGCAGCGTAGGGACAGCACTGGGCCAAGCTTTCTTT. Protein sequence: CASSVGTALGQAFF.

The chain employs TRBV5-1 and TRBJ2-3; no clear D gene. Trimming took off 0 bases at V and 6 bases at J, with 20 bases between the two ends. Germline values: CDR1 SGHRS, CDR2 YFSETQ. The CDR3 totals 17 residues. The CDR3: CASSLEVATVGLDTQYF. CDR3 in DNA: TGCGCCAGCAGCTTGGAAGTGGCGACGGTCGGTCTGGATACGCAGTATTTT.

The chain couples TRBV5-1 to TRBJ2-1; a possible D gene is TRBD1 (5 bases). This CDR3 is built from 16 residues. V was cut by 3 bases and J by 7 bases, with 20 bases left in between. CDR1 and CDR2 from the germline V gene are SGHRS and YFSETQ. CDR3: CASSSPVTDLGNEQFF. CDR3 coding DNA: TGCGCCAGCAGCTCCCCCGTGACAGACCTGGGAAATGAGCAGTTCTTC.

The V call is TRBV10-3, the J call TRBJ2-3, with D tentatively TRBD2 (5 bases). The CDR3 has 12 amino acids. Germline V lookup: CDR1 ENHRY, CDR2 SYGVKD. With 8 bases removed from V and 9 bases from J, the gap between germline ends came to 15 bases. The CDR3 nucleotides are TGTGCCATCGCGAGGGAGAAGGAGACGCAGTATTTT. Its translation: CAIAREKETQYF.

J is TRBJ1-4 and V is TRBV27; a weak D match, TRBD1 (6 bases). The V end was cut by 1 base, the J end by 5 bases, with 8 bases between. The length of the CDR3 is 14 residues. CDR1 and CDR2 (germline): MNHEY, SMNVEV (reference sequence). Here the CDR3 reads CASSLYGGNEKLFF. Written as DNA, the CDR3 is TGTGCCAGCAGTTTATACGGGGGCAATGAAAAACTGTTTTTT.

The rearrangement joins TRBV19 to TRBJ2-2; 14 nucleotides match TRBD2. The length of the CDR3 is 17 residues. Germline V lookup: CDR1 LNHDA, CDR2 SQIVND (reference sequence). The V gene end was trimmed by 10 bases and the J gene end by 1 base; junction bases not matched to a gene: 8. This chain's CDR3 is CATCGLAGGGNTGELFF. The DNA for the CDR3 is TGTGCCACCTGCGGACTAGCGGGGGGCGGGAACACCGGGGAGCTGTTTTTT.

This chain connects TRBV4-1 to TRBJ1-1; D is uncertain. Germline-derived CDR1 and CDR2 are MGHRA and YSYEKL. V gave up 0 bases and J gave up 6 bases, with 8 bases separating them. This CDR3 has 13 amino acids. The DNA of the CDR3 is TGCGCCAGCAGCCAAGATCAGGCGGCTGAAGCTTTCTTT. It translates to CASSQDQAAEAFF.

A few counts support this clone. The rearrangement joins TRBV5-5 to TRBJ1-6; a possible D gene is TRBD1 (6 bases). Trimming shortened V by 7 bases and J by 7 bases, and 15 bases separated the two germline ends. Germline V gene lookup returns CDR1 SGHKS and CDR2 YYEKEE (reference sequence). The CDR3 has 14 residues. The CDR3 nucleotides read TGTGCCAGCTCACGGGGGACATACAATTCACCCCTCCACTTT. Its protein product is CASSRGTYNSPLHF.

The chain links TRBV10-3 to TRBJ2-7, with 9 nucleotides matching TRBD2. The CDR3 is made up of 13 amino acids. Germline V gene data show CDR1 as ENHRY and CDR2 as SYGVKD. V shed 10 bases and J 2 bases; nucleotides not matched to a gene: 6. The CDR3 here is CATLAGVAYEQYF. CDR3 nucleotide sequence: TGTGCCACATTAGCGGGGGTTGCCTACGAGCAGTACTTC.

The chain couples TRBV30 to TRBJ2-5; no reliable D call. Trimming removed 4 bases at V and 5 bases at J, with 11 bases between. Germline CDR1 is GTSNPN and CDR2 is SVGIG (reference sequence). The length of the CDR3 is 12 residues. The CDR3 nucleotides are TGTGCCTGGAATTCCATGTGGGAGACCCAGTACTTC. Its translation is CAWNSMWETQYF.